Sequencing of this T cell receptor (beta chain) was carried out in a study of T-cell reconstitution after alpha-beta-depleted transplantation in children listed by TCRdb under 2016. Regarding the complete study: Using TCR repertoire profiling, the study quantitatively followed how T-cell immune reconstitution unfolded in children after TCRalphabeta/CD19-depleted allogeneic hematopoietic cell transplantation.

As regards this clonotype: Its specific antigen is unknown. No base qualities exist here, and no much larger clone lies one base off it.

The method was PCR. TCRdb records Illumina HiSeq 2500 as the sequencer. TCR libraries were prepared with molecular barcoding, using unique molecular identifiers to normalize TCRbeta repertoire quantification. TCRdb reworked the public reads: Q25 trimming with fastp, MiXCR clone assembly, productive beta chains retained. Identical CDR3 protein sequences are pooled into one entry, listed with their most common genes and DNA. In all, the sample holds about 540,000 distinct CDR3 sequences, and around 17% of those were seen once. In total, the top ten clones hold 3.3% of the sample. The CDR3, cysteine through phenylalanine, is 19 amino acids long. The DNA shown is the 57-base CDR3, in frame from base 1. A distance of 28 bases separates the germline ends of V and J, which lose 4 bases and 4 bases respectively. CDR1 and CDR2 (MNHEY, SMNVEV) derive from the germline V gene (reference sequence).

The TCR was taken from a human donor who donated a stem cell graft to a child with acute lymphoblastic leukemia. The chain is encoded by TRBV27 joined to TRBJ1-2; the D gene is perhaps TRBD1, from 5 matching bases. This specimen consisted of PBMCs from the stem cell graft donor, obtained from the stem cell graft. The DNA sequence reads TGTGCCAGCAGTTCCAACTCCGGAGGTGGGACCGCCCCGGGCTATGGCTACACCTTC. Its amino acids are CASSSNSGGGTAPGYGYTF.